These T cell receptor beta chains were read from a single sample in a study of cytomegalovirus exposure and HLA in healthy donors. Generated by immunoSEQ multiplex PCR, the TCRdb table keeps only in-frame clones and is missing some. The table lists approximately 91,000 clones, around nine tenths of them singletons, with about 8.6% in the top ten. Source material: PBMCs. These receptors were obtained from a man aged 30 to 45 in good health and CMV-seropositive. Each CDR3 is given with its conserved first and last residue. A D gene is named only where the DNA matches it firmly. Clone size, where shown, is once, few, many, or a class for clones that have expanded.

CASSLAGTTRSDTQYF | TGTGCCAGCAGCTTGGCAGGGACAACAAGATCAGATACGCAGTATTTT | - | 16 | TRBJ2-3 | TRBV5-5 | -
CASSFSSVDLNNDNEQFF | TGTGCCAGCAGCTTCTCTTCGGTAGACTTGAACAATGACAATGAGCAGTTCTTC | - | 18 | TRBJ2-1 | TRBV5-4 | -
CASSLESRTGETQYF | TGTGCTAGCAGCTTAGAGTCCAGGACAGGAGAGACCCAGTACTTC | - | 15 | TRBJ2-5 | TRBV7-7 | TRBD1
CASSHGQFNEKLFF | TGTGCCAGCAGCCACGGACAGTTTAATGAAAAACTGTTTTTT | few | 14 | TRBJ1-4 | TRBV6-5 | -
CASSIDQDRNGYTF | TGTGCCAGTAGTATAGACCAGGACAGAAACGGCTACACCTTC | once | 14 | TRBJ1-2 | TRBV19 | -
CASSLAENLHEQYF | TGTGCCAGCAGCTTAGCAGAGAACCTCCACGAGCAGTACTTC | - | 14 | TRBJ2-7 | TRBV7-8 | -
CASSRLTGTGSYNEQFF | TGTGCCAGCTCACGACTAACCGGGACAGGGTCCTACAATGAGCAGTTCTTC | - | 17 | TRBJ2-1 | TRBV18 | TRBD1
CASSLDGYSNQPQHF | TGCGCCAGCAGCTTGGACGGGTATAGCAATCAGCCCCAGCATTTT | once | 15 | TRBJ1-5 | TRBV5-1 | -
CASSHGTGEGSPLHF | TGTGCCAGCAGCCACGGGACAGGGGAGGGGTCACCCCTCCACTTT | - | 15 | TRBJ1-6 | TRBV27 | TRBD1
CASSPLTGGSYGYTF | TGCGCCAGCAGCCCGCTCACAGGGGGCAGCTATGGCTACACCTTC | - | 15 | TRBJ1-2 | TRBV5-1 | TRBD1
CASSPRQGNTVYGYTF | TGTGCCAGCAGCCCTCGACAGGGGAATACTGTCTATGGCTACACCTTC | once | 16 | TRBJ1-2 | TRBV7-2 | TRBD1
CASSQLFDRGNQPQHF | TGCGCCAGCAGCCAACTTTTCGACAGGGGCAATCAGCCCCAGCATTTT | - | 16 | TRBJ1-5 | TRBV4-1 | TRBD1
CAWRGRQGARETQYF | TGTGCCTGGAGGGGGAGACAGGGGGCTAGGGAGACCCAGTACTTC | - | 15 | TRBJ2-5 | TRBV30 | TRBD1
CASTLVRGEGEAFF | TGTGCCAGTACTCTTGTGAGGGGGGAGGGTGAAGCTTTCTTT | - | 14 | TRBJ1-1 | TRBV19 | -
CASSLERSADTQYF | TGTGCCAGCAGCTTGGAGAGGAGTGCAGATACGCAGTATTTT | - | 14 | TRBJ2-3 | TRBV5-4 | -
CATSRWGEGGHEQYF | TGTGCCACCAGCAGGTGGGGGGAAGGAGGTCACGAGCAGTACTTC | - | 15 | TRBJ2-7 | TRBV15 | -
CASSPGTFYEQYF | TGTGCCAGCAGCCCCGGGACATTCTACGAGCAGTACTTC | - | 13 | TRBJ2-7 | TRBV5-4 | -
CASSEAGGNYEQYF | TGTGCCAGCTCGGAGGCAGGGGGTAACTACGAGCAGTACTTC | few | 14 | TRBJ2-7 | TRBV18 | TRBD1
CASSLVWSAGVYYEQYF | TGTGCCAGCAGCTTAGTTTGGTCAGCGGGAGTTTACTACGAGCAGTACTTC | - | 17 | TRBJ2-7 | TRBV11-2 | TRBD2
CASSTRQGGYEQYF | TGTGCCAGCAGTACCAGACAGGGGGGATACGAGCAGTACTTC | - | 14 | TRBJ2-7 | TRBV6-5 | TRBD1
CASSAQGAVTDTQYF | TGCGCCAGCAGCGCTCAGGGGGCAGTCACAGATACGCAGTATTTT | - | 15 | TRBJ2-3 | TRBV5-1 | TRBD1
CASSLSRGGTQYF | TGTGCCAGCAGCTTATCACGGGGAGGGACCCAGTACTTC | - | 13 | TRBJ2-5 | TRBV11-3 | -
CASSEAVAGAVTGELFF | TGTGCCAGCAGTGAAGCCGTAGCGGGAGCTGTAACCGGGGAGCTGTTTTTT | - | 17 | TRBJ2-2 | TRBV6-1 | TRBD2
CASSQDSVREQYF | TGTGCCAGCAGCCAGGACAGTGTACGGGAGCAGTACTTC | once | 13 | TRBJ2-7 | TRBV4-2 | -
CASSMAGTGQETQYF | TGCGCCAGCAGCATGGCCGGGACAGGGCAAGAGACCCAGTACTTC | - | 15 | TRBJ2-5 | TRBV5-1 | TRBD1
CASSQGAGLSEKLFF | TGCGCCAGCAGCCAAGGGGCAGGGCTGAGTGAAAAACTGTTTTTT | - | 15 | TRBJ1-4 | TRBV4-1 | -
CASSWGGYEQYF | TGCGCCAGCAGCTGGGGGGGATACGAGCAGTACTTC | once | 12 | TRBJ2-7 | TRBV5-1 | TRBD2
CASSNGQGNFQYF | TGCGCCAGCAGCAATGGACAGGGGAATTTCCAGTACTTC | few | 13 | TRBJ2-4 | TRBV5-1 | TRBD1
CASSVMSGGQETQYF | TGTGCCAGCAGCGTAATGAGCGGGGGCCAAGAGACCCAGTACTTC | - | 15 | TRBJ2-5 | TRBV9 | TRBD2
CASSQQGVGTEAFF | TGTGCCAGCAGCCAACAGGGGGTTGGCACTGAAGCTTTCTTT | - | 14 | TRBJ1-1 | TRBV2 | TRBD1
CASSVDRGLLWTEAFF | TGTGCCAGCAGCGTAGACAGGGGGCTACTGTGGACTGAAGCTTTCTTT | - | 16 | TRBJ1-1 | TRBV9 | TRBD1
CASSTRTSWSYNEQFF | TGTGCCAGCAGCACTAGGACTAGCTGGTCCTACAATGAGCAGTTCTTC | - | 16 | TRBJ2-1 | TRBV5-6 | TRBD2
CASSQGTAQEKLFF | TGCGCCAGCAGCCAGGGGACGGCCCAGGAAAAACTGTTTTTT | - | 14 | TRBJ1-4 | TRBV5-1 | -
CASSQERLAYEQYF | TGTGCCAGCAGCCAAGAGAGACTGGCCTACGAGCAGTACTTC | - | 14 | TRBJ2-7 | TRBV4-2 | -
CASSQIWRGRNTDTQYF | TGTGCCAGCAGCCAGATTTGGCGGGGCCGTAACACAGATACGCAGTATTTT | - | 17 | TRBJ2-3 | TRBV7-9 | -
CASSQEGAQMREQYF | TGCGCCAGCAGCCAGGAGGGGGCACAGATGAGGGAGCAGTACTTC | once | 15 | TRBJ2-7 | TRBV4-1 | -
CASSQRGLAGETQYF | TGCGCCAGCAGCCAACGTGGACTAGCGGGAGAGACCCAGTACTTC | few | 15 | TRBJ2-5 | TRBV4-1 | TRBD2
CASSKAVSTDTQYF | TGTGCCAGCAGTAAAGCGGTTAGCACAGATACGCAGTATTTT | - | 14 | TRBJ2-3 | TRBV6-5 | -
CASRSSPAGAKNIQYF | TGTGCAAGTCGCTCATCCCCCGCGGGAGCCAAAAACATTCAGTACTTC | - | 16 | TRBJ2-4 | TRBV12-2 | -
CASSLASLTSGRSDTQYF | TGCGCCAGCAGCTTGGCTTCCTTGACTAGCGGGAGATCAGATACGCAGTATTTT | - | 18 | TRBJ2-3 | TRBV5-1 | TRBD2
CASSSSKVAGVLDTQYF | TGTGCCAGCAGCTCCTCGAAGGTAGCGGGAGTATTAGATACGCAGTATTTT | - | 17 | TRBJ2-3 | TRBV7-2 | TRBD2
CAWRGRTGSQETQYF | TGTGCCTGGAGGGGAAGGACAGGCAGTCAAGAGACCCAGTACTTC | - | 15 | TRBJ2-5 | TRBV30 | TRBD1
CASHRGSLTYEQYF | TGTGCCAGCCATCGAGGCAGCCTGACTTACGAGCAGTACTTC | - | 14 | TRBJ2-7 | TRBV6-1 | -
CASSLGTGGFGEQYF | TGTGCCAGCAGTCTGGGGACAGGTGGTTTCGGCGAGCAGTACTTC | - | 15 | TRBJ2-7 | TRBV28 | TRBD1
CASSDGTGVYEQYF | TGTGCCAGCAGCGATGGGACAGGGGTGTACGAGCAGTACTTC | - | 14 | TRBJ2-7 | TRBV5-5 | TRBD1
CASSAHEGTHYEQYF | TGTGCCAGCAGTGCCCATGAGGGCACGCACTACGAGCAGTACTTC | - | 15 | TRBJ2-7 | TRBV27 | -
CAWNRVFQETQYF | TGTGCCTGGAATCGAGTTTTCCAAGAGACCCAGTACTTC | - | 13 | TRBJ2-5 | TRBV30 | -
CASSLGRDQPQHF | TGCGCCAGCAGCTTGGGGAGGGATCAGCCCCAGCATTTT | - | 13 | TRBJ1-5 | TRBV5-1 | -
CASSLGQGLNTEAFF | TGTGCCAGCAGCTTGGGACAGGGGTTGAACACTGAAGCTTTCTTT | - | 15 | TRBJ1-1 | TRBV11-3 | TRBD1
CASSFSLLAGGADTQYF | TGCGCCAGCAGCTTCTCCTTACTAGCGGGGGGGGCCGATACGCAGTATTTT | - | 17 | TRBJ2-3 | TRBV5-1 | TRBD2
CASSPLTGTGEREFF | TGTGCCAGCAGCCCACTAACCGGGACAGGGGAAAGGGAGTTCTTC | - | 15 | TRBJ2-1 | TRBV9 | TRBD1
CASSLSRTGSGWEQYF | TGTGCCAGCAGTTTATCACGGACAGGGAGTGGGTGGGAGCAGTACTTC | - | 16 | TRBJ2-7 | TRBV27 | TRBD1
CASSLSPAVSYNEQFF | TGTGCCAGCAGCCTCTCCCCAGCGGTTTCCTACAATGAGCAGTTCTTC | - | 16 | TRBJ2-1 | TRBV14 | -
CASSGKVQGNTEAFF | TGTGCCAGCAGTGGAAAAGTACAGGGAAACACTGAAGCTTTCTTT | - | 15 | TRBJ1-1 | TRBV27 | -
CASSLSRGWDEQYF | TGTGCCAGCAGCTTATCACGGGGGTGGGACGAGCAGTACTTC | - | 14 | TRBJ2-7 | TRBV7-8 | -
CASSLTLANNEKLFF | TGTGCCAGCAGTTTAACACTAGCCAATAATGAAAAACTGTTTTTT | - | 15 | TRBJ1-4 | TRBV28 | -
CASSSRAINEKLFF | TGTGCCAGCAGCTCGAGAGCTATTAATGAAAAACTGTTTTTT | - | 14 | TRBJ1-4 | TRBV6-5 | -
CASSYRGLTGETQYF | TGTGCCAGCAGTTACAGGGGGCTGACAGGGGAGACCCAGTACTTC | - | 15 | TRBJ2-5 | TRBV2 | TRBD1
CASSVRGEPAADTQYF | TGTGCCAGCAGCGTACGGGGGGAACCTGCAGCAGATACGCAGTATTTT | - | 16 | TRBJ2-3 | TRBV9 | TRBD2
CASSLSGTGQKSSYEQYF | TGTGCCAGCAGCTTATCGGGGACAGGGCAAAAGTCCTCCTACGAGCAGTACTTC | once | 18 | TRBJ2-7 | TRBV7-9 | TRBD1